This TCR beta chain is drawn from a study of human T cells and chemical hapten exposure (TCRdb year 2021). Some background on the complete study: For sensitization, 2% DPC in acetone was applied to a 2 cm by 2 cm area of upper inner arm skin. Blood samples were taken from patients before sensitization (week 0) and then at 2, 6 and about 24 weeks after DPC sensitization. Libraries were combined into a pool for sequencing, and differences in TCR yield between samples came mainly from small differences in library volumes within the pool. The study tracked peripheral blood TCR repertoire changes in vivo during primary and secondary sensitization to the hapten diphenylcyclopropenone (DPC) in alopecia patients. Patch testing was performed on the upper back with Finn chambers containing 0.01% DPC, and the patch tests were scored after 6 days according to International Contact Dermatitis Research Group standards. Blood for TCR sequencing was provided by twenty-nine alopecia patients at one to four time points (pre-sensitization, 2, 6 and 24 weeks). Alopecia areata with under or over 50% scalp involvement, alopecia totalis and alopecia universalis were represented in the patient cohort, which was mostly female. Patients additionally received weekly therapeutic DPC doses to the scalp throughout the roughly 25-week study period.

Relative to germline, V is 3 bases shorter and J is 0 bases shorter, with 18 bases between their ends. CDR1 and CDR2, per the germline V gene, are SGHRS and YFSETQ. The CDR3 contains 17 residues, cysteine and phenylalanine counted. Just the 51-base CDR3 DNA is kept, in frame starting at base 1. In the paper's terms, the time point label means: pre-sensitization, week 0. The sample's treatment or condition, from its label and the paper: therapeutic diphenylcyclopropenone sensitization with weekly scalp DPC. Blood at each patch-test visit was drawn before the patch test was applied. Patients were eligible if aged 18 to 70, diagnosed with alopecia and judged suitable for DPC therapy, and pregnant patients were excluded. Total RNA was isolated from unfractionated whole blood collected in Tempus Blood RNA tubes. The library relied on RACE. For sequencing, a NextSeq 500 was employed. Library preparation attached unique molecular identifiers to individual cDNA molecules for quantitative, reproducible TCR counting. For every blood RNA sample, sequencing covered both the TCR alpha and TCR beta chains. The study's own analysis went as follows. Samples had a median of approximately 93,000 TCRs, with a range from 23,224 to 690,600. V, J and CDR3 annotation of the TCR reads was carried out using the Decombinator software suite. For the PS versus PT1 abundance plots, all samples were subsampled to the same number of TCRs (28,000). Expanded TCRs were defined as absent before sensitization and observed at least eight times at the 2-week time point. In-frame beta chains were kept once TCRdb had trimmed the public reads at Q25 with fastp and called clones with MiXCR. Each record represents a unique CDR3 protein, reported with the most common genes and DNA among its rows. In this record, the V and J calls reflect TCRdb's handling and not the investigators' own analysis. This sample lists 95,000 to 100,000 distinct CDR3 sequences; under 14% were detected once. Approximately 3.4% of the sample is in the top ten clones.

This clonotype turned up a few times. Its antigen is still unknown. No quality values exist for individual bases; no much larger clone is one base distant. Results and caveats for the whole study, not just this receptor: Patch test score was positively correlated with the number of PT1 expanded TCRs, with significance at thresholds 8, 16 and 32 but not at 4. Because every patient had alopecia, a presumed autoimmune disease, the patients' immune response might differ from that of healthy individuals. DPC sensitization did not change how many TCRs were above 1 in 1000 frequency, and no evidence was found of alterations in global repertoire structure. After repeated subsampling, changes were observed in the strength of the expansion versus patch-test correlation and in the threshold at which the correlation became significant. Significantly more large CDR3 similarity clusters were formed by expanded TCRs than by pre-sensitization or healthy control sets, consistent with antigen-driven responses.

Recombination connected TRBV5-1 to TRBJ1-1, and TRBD1 may be the D gene, going by 6 matching bases. The specimen comprised whole blood, sampled in connection with sensitization to the hapten diphenylcyclopropenone (DPC). The source is a woman aged 60 to 75 with alopecia areata. Some clones in this sample may be carry-over from other donors' samples. The sequence in DNA is TGCGCCAGCAGCTCTGGTGGCGGGGGGCGGATGAACACTGAAGCTTTCTTT. Translated, this is CASSSGGGGRMNTEAFF. Beyond the CDR3, the reference TRBV5-1 and TRBJ1-1 genes provide the residues; the full variable domain reads: KAGVTQTPRYLIKTRGQQVTLSCSPISGHRSVSWYQQTPGQGLQFLFEYFSETQRNKGNFPGRFSGRQFSNSRSEMNVSTLELGDSALYLCASSSGGGGRMNTEAFFGQGTRLTVV.